A single sample gave rise to the 7 T cell receptor beta chains below, sequenced in a study of blood T cell repertoires in COVID-19. TCRdb's copy holds only in-frame clones and misses some; the assay was immunoSEQ multiplex PCR. The data hold 100,000 to 150,000 clones, with roughly 90% observed a single time. Material: peripheral blood. These receptors came from a man aged 45-65 years with COVID-19, enrolled during active disease.

The CDR3 sequence: CATRTANTEAFF. CDR3 in DNA: TGTGCCACCCGGACAGCGAACACTGAAGCTTTCTTT. The chain joins TRBV12-3 or TRBV12-4 to TRBJ1-1; a weak D match, TRBD1 (6 bases). The V end lost 10 bases, the J end lost 1 base, and 10 bases lay between the germline ends. This CDR3 spans 12 amino acids.

The J gene is TRBJ2-2, the V gene TRBV6-5, with TRBD1 as a possible D gene (6 bases). Germline V gene sequence: CDR1 MNHEY, CDR2 SVGAGI. Trimming cost V 6 bases and J 5 bases, with 7 bases left between them. The CDR3 spans 12 residues. Written as DNA, the CDR3 is TGTGCCAGCAGAACAGGGACCGGGGAGCTGTTTTTT. As protein: CASRTGTGELFF.

This clone was seen a handful of times. The chain joins TRBV12-3 or TRBV12-4 to TRBJ2-2; no reliable D call. V was shortened by 6 bases and J by 1 base, with 3 bases between the two germline ends. CDR3 length: 12 residues. The CDR3 sequence is CASRQNTGELFF. Here the CDR3 DNA reads TGTGCCAGCAGACAGAACACCGGGGAGCTGTTTTTT.

The chain couples TRBV15 to TRBJ1-5; 8 bases agree with TRBD1. The V and J ends lost 4 bases and 1 base, in that order; junction bases with no gene match: 9. Germline CDR1 LNHNV, CDR2 YYDKDF (reference sequence). CDR3 length: 17 amino acids. The CDR3 region has the DNA TGTGCCACCAGCATGGACAGGGCGGGGTGGAGCAATCAGCCCCAGCATTTT. This sequence encodes CATSMDRAGWSNQPQHF. The entire variable domain, with the rest obtained from reference TRBV15 and TRBJ1-5, is as follows: DAMVIQNPRYQVTQFGKPVTLSCSQTLNHNVMYWYQQKSSQAPKLLFHYYDKDFNNEADTPDNFQSRRPNTSFCFLDIRSPGLGDTAMYLCATSMDRAGWSNQPQHFGDGTRLSIL.

The J gene is TRBJ1-5, the V gene TRBV28, with D unresolved. This CDR3 region has 14 residues. Germline loops: CDR1 MDHEN, CDR2 SYDVKM. V was trimmed by 5 bases and J by 0 bases, leaving 8 bases between them. The CDR3 sequence is CASSIPDSNQPQHF. CDR3 nucleotide sequence: TGTGCCAGCAGTATCCCAGATAGCAATCAGCCCCAGCATTTT.

This chain joins TRBV3-1 (or the pseudogene TRBV3-2) and TRBJ2-5; the D is unclear. Trimming left V 1 base short and J 14 bases short, with 11 bases between. The CDR3 runs to 11 residues. CDR1 is LGHDT and CDR2 is YNNKEL in the germline V gene (reference sequence). CDR3 residues: CASSQAFVAYF. Written as DNA, the CDR3 is TGTGCCAGCAGCCAAGCTTTTGTAGCTTACTTC.

The rearrangement links TRBV4-3 to TRBJ2-2; 12 bases are shared with TRBD2. The CDR3 runs to 17 residues. Germline loops: CDR1 LGHNA, CDR2 YSLEER. The trim removed 1 base at V and 6 bases at J, leaving 6 bases unmatched. CDR3 DNA: TGCGCCAGCAGCCAAGGCCTAGCGGGAGGGCGGGCCGGGGAGCTGTTTTTT. Translated, it gives CASSQGLAGGRAGELFF.